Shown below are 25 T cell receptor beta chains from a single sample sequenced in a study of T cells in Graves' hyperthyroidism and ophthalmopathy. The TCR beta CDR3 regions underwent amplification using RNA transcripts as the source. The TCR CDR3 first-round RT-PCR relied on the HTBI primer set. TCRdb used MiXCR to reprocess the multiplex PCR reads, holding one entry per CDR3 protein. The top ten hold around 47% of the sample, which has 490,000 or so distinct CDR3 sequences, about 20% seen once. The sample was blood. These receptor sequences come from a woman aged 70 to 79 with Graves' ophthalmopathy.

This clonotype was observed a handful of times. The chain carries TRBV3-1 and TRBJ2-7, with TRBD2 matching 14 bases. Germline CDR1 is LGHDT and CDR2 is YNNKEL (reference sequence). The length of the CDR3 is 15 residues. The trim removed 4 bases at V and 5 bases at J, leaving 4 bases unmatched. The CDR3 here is CASSRTSGRTDEQYF. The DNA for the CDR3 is TGTGCCAGCAGCCGGACTAGCGGGAGGACGGACGAGCAGTACTTC.

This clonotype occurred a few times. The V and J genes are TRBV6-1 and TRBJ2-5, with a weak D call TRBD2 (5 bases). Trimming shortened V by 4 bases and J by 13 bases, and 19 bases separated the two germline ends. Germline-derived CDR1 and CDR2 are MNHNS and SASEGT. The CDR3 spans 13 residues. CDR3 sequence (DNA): TGTGCCAGCAGTGGGACCAATAGCGTTTGGTTGTACTTC. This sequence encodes CASSGTNSVWLYF.

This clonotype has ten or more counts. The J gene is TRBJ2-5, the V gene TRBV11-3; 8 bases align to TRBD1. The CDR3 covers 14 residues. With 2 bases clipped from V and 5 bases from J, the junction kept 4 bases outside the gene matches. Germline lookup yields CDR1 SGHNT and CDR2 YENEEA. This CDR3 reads CASSLQGAMETQYF. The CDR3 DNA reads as TGTGCCAGCAGCTTACAGGGGGCGATGGAGACCCAGTACTTC.

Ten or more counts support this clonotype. In nucleotides, the CDR3 is TGTGCCAGCAGTCAATTAGAGACAGAAACGAACACCGGGGAGCTGTTTTTT. It translates to CASSQLETETNTGELFF. V and J are TRBV25-1 and TRBJ2-2; D is possibly TRBD1 (5 bases). CDR3 length: 17 amino acids. The germline CDR1 and CDR2 sequences are MGHDK and SYGVNS. V gave up 5 bases and J gave up 0 bases, with 16 bases separating them.

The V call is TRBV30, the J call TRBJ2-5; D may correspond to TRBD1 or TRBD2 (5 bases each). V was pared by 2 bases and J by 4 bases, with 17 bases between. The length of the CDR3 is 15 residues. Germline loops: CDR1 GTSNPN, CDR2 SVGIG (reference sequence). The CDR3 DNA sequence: TGTGCCTGGAGTCAGCCTGGGGGAACCCGAGAGACCCAGTACTTC. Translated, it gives CAWSQPGGTRETQYF.

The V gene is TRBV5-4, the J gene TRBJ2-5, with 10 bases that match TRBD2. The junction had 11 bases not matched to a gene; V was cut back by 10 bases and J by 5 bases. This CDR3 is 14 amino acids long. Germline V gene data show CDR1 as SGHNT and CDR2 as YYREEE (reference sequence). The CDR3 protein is CAASSGRAGETQYF. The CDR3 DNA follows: TGTGCCGCGAGCAGCGGGAGGGCCGGGGAGACCCAGTACTTC. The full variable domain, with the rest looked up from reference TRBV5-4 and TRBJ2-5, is ETGVTQSPTHLIKTRGQQVTLRCSSQSGHNTVSWYQQALGQGPQFIFQYYREEENGRGNFPPRFSGLQFPNYSSELNVNALELDDSALYLCAASSGRAGETQYFGPGTRLLVL.

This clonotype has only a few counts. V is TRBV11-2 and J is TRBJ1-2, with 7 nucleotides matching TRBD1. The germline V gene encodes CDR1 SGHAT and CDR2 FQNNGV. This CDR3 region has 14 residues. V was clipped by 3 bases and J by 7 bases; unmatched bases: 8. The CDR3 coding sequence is TGTGCCAGCAGCTTGTCCCGGGACAGTCGTGGCTACACCTTC. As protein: CASSLSRDSRGYTF.

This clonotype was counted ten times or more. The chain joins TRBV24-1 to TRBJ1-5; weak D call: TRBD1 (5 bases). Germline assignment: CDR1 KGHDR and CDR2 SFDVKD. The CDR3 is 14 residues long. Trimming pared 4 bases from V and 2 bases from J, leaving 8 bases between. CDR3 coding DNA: TGTGCCACCAGTGACCCCAGGGGCAATCAGCCCCAGCATTTT. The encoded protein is CATSDPRGNQPQHF.

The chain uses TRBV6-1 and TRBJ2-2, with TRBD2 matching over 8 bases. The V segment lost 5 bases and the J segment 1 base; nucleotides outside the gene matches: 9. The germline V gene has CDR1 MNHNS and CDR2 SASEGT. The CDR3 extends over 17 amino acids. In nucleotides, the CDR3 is TGTGCCAGCAGTTATGGGCGGGGGGCGCTGAACACCGGGGAGCTGTTTTTT. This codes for CASSYGRGALNTGELFF.

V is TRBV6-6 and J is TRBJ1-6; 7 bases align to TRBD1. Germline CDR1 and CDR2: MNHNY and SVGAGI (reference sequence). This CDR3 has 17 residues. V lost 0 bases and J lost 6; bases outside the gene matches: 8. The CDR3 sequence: CASSYSTGLGPNSPLHF. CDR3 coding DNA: TGTGCCAGCAGTTACTCGACAGGGCTGGGACCTAATTCACCCCTCCACTTT.

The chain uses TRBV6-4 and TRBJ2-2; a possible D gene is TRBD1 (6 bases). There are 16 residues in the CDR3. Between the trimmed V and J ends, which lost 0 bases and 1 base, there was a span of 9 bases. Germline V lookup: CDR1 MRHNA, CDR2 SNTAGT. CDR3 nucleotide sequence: TGTGCCAGCAGTGACTCGAACAGGGAGAACACCGGGGAGCTGTTTTTT. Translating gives CASSDSNRENTGELFF.

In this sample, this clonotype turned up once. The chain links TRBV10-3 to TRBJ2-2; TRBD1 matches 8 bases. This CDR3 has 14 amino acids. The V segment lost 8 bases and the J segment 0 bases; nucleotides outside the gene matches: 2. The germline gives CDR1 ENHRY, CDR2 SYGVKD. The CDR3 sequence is CAIQGQANTGELFF. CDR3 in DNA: TGTGCCATCCAGGGACAGGCGAACACCGGGGAGCTGTTTTTT.

CDR3 sequence reads: CASSVLDGNNQPQHF. The CDR3 region has the DNA TGTGCCAGTAGTGTCCTGGACGGAAACAATCAGCCCCAGCATTTT. This chain connects TRBV19 to TRBJ1-5; D is uncertain. Trimming shortened V by 5 bases and J by 3 bases, and 14 bases separated the two germline ends. The CDR3 loop spans 15 amino acids. CDR1 is LNHDA and CDR2 is SQIVND in the germline V gene (reference sequence). The entire variable domain, with the rest obtained from reference TRBV19 and TRBJ1-5, is as follows: DGGITQSPKYLFRKEGQNVTLSCEQNLNHDAMYWYRQDPGQGLRLIYYSQIVNDFQKGDIAEGYSVSREKKESFPLTVTSAQKNPTAFYLCASSVLDGNNQPQHFGDGTRLSIL.

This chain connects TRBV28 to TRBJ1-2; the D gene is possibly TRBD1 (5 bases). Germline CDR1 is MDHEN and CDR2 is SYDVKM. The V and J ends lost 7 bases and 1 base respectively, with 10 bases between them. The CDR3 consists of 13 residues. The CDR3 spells CASISGLNYGYTF. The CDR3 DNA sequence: TGTGCCAGCATCTCGGGACTTAACTATGGCTACACCTTC.

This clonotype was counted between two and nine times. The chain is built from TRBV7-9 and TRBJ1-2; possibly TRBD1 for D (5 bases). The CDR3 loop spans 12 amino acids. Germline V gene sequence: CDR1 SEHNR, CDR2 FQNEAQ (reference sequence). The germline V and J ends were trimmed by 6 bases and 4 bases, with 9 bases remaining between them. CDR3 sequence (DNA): TGTGCCAGCAGTTACAGGATCTATGGCTACACCTTC. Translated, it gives CASSYRIYGYTF.

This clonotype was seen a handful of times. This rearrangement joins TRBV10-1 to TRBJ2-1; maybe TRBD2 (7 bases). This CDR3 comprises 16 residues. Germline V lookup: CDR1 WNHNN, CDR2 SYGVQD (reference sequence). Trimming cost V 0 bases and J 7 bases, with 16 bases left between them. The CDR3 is CASSESLADRGNEQFF. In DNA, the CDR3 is TGCGCCAGCAGTGAGTCGCTAGCGGATAGGGGGAATGAGCAGTTCTTC.

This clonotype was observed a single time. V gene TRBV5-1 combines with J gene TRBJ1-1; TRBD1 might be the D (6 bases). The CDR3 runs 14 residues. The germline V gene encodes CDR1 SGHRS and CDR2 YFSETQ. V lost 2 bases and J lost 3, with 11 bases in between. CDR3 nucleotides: TGCGCCAGCAGCTTAGGGACATGGGACACTGAAGCTTTCTTT. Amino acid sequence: CASSLGTWDTEAFF.

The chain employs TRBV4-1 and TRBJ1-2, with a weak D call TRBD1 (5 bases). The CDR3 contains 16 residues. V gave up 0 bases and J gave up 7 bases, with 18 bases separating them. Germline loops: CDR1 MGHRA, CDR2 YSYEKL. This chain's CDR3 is CASSQDPTGVYGGYTF. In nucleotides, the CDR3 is TGCGCCAGCAGCCAAGATCCAACAGGTGTTTATGGTGGCTACACCTTC.

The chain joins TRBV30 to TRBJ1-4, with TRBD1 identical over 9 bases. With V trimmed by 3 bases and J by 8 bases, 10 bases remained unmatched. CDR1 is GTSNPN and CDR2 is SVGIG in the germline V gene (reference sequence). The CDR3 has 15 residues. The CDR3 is CAWRDRTGDREKLFF. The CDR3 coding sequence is TGTGCCTGGAGGGACCGGACAGGGGATCGAGAAAAACTGTTTTTT.

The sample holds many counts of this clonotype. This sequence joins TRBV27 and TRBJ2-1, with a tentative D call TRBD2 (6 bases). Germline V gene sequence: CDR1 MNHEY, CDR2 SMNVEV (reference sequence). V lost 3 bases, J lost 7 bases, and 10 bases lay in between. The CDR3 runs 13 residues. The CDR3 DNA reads TGTGCCAGCAGTTTCAATAGCGGAAATGAGCAGTTCTTC. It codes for CASSFNSGNEQFF.

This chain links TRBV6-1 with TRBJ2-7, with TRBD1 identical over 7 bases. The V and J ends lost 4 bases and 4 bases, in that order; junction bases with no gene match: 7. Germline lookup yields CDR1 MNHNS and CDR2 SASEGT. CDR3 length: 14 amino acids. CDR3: CASSATGKVYEQYF. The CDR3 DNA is TGTGCCAGCAGTGCGACAGGGAAAGTATACGAGCAGTACTTC.

Here the CDR3 DNA reads TGTGCCAGCGTTCCCGGGACAGGGACCTCTGGGGCCAACGTCCTGACTTTC. It codes for CASVPGTGTSGANVLTF. This chain joins TRBV2 and TRBJ2-6, with 9 nucleotides matching TRBD1. After removal of 8 bases from V and 0 bases from J, the junction contained 8 bases not matched to a gene. There are 17 residues in the CDR3. The germline V gene has CDR1 SNHLY and CDR2 FYNNEI.

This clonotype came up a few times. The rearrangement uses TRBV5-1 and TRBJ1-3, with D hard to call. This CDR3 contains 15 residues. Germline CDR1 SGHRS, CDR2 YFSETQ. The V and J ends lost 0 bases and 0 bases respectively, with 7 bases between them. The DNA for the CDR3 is TGCGCCAGCAGCTTGGATGCGTTCTCTGGAAACACCATATATTTT. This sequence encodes CASSLDAFSGNTIYF.

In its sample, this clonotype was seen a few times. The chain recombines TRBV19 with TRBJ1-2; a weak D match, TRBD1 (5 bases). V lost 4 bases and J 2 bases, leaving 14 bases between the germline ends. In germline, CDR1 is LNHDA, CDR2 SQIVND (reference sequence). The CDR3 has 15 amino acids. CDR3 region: CASSKAAAGNYGYTF. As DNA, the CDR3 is TGTGCCAGTAGTAAGGCGGCCGCAGGGAACTATGGCTACACCTTC. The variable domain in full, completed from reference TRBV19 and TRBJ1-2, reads DGGITQSPKYLFRKEGQNVTLSCEQNLNHDAMYWYRQDPGQGLRLIYYSQIVNDFQKGDIAEGYSVSREKKESFPLTVTSAQKNPTAFYLCASSKAAAGNYGYTFGSGTRLTVV.

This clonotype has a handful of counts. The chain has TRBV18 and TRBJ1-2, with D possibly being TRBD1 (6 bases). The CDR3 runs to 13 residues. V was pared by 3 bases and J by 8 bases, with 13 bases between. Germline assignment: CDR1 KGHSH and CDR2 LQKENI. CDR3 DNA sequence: TGTGCCAGCTCACCGGACGGACAGATCGGCTACACCTTC. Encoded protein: CASSPDGQIGYTF.